This T cell receptor (beta chain) is drawn from a study of blood T cell repertoires in COVID-19. As for the study in general: There were acute and convalescent COVID-19 samples, and they came from the United States, Italy and Spain. From T cells, B-cell-depleted T cells, or PBMCs came the material, which was cDNA or gDNA.

Per the authors' pipeline: Amplification with reference gene primers provided the estimates of nucleated cell counts. The table came from immunoSEQ multiplex PCR; TCRdb's copy has only in-frame clones and leaves some out. V and J calls and clone size are those listed in that table; D and trimming were worked out from the DNA. The table includes about 150,000 clones, 83% detected once. While infection was still active, Seattle patients were enrolled and then followed longitudinally. The V segment lost 4 bases and the J segment 3 bases; nucleotides outside the gene matches: 7. This CDR3 comprises 16 residues. Germline V gene sequence: CDR1 SGHDT, CDR2 YYEEEE.

The chain is built from TRBV5-6 and TRBJ2-2, with TRBD1 identical over 9 bases. The TCR was taken from a woman in her sixties with COVID-19, enrolled during active disease. The sample was peripheral blood. The CDR3 DNA reads as TGTGCCAGCAGCAGATTGGACAGGGGCGACACCGGGGAGCTGTTTTTT. It specifies CASSRLDRGDTGELFF. The full variable domain, its missing parts supplied by reference TRBV5-6 and TRBJ2-2, is DAGVTQSPTHLIKTRGQQVTLRCSPKSGHDTVSWYQQALGQGPQFIFQYYEEEERQRGNFPDRFSGHQFPNYSSELNVNALLLGDSALYLCASSRLDRGDTGELFFGEGSRLTVL.